These T cell receptor beta chains were read from a single sample in a study of monozygotic twins with inflammatory bowel disease. TCRdb processed the 5' RACE reads again and assigns one entry to each CDR3 protein, with no DNA. Recorded for this sample: approximately 400,000 distinct CDR3 sequences. Sequenced sample: blood. The receptors were gathered from a human donor with ulcerative colitis or Crohn's disease, or a healthy co-twin of an affected twin (not recorded which). CDR3s include the opening cysteine and the closing phenylalanine or tryptophan.

v_gene: TRBV5-1
j_gene: TRBJ2-2
CDR3aa: CASSLALTPTGELFF

v_gene: TRBV19
j_gene: TRBJ1-5
CDR3aa: CASRRQGAGNQPQHF

v_gene: TRBV9
j_gene: TRBJ2-4
CDR3aa: CASSAEGALNKNIQYF

v_gene: TRBV4-1
j_gene: TRBJ1-2
CDR3aa: CASSQEPGTVPYYGYTF

v_gene: TRBV12-3/TRBV12-4
j_gene: TRBJ1-5
CDR3aa: CASSPKLGVGSNQPQHF

v_gene: TRBV13
j_gene: TRBJ2-1
CDR3aa: CASSPPPRRDNEQFF

v_gene: TRBV5-1
j_gene: TRBJ2-5
CDR3aa: CASSTIQETQYF

v_gene: TRBV29-1
j_gene: TRBJ2-5
CDR3aa: CSVQEQETQYF

v_gene: TRBV7-3
j_gene: TRBJ2-1
CDR3aa: CASSLAGGPTEQFF

v_gene: TRBV6-2/TRBV6-3
j_gene: TRBJ2-3
CDR3aa: CASRAAGSSADTQYF

v_gene: TRBV3-1
j_gene: TRBJ1-2
CDR3aa: CASSQEILTGHGYTF

v_gene: TRBV29-1
j_gene: TRBJ1-1
CDR3aa: CSVDPDRGGANTEAFF

v_gene: TRBV20-1
j_gene: TRBJ2-7
CDR3aa: CSGRGWSVSYEQYF

v_gene: TRBV29-1
j_gene: TRBJ2-3
CDR3aa: CSVAPSDTQYF

v_gene: TRBV29-1
j_gene: TRBJ2-2
CDR3aa: CSVSDRTGELFF

v_gene: TRBV4-3
j_gene: TRBJ2-2
CDR3aa: CATKEGKGTGELFF

v_gene: TRBV24-1
j_gene: TRBJ2-1
CDR3aa: CATSASRDRRNRDEQFF

v_gene: TRBV15
j_gene: TRBJ1-5
CDR3aa: CATSRGANQPQHF

v_gene: TRBV5-1
j_gene: TRBJ2-1
CDR3aa: CASARGGNSYNEQFF

v_gene: TRBV7-2
j_gene: TRBJ1-5
CDR3aa: CASSTRPGGNQPQHF

v_gene: TRBV4-1
j_gene: TRBJ1-2
CDR3aa: CASSQEIGNYGYTF

v_gene: TRBV6-5
j_gene: TRBJ1-2
CDR3aa: CASSSGGSLHYGYTF